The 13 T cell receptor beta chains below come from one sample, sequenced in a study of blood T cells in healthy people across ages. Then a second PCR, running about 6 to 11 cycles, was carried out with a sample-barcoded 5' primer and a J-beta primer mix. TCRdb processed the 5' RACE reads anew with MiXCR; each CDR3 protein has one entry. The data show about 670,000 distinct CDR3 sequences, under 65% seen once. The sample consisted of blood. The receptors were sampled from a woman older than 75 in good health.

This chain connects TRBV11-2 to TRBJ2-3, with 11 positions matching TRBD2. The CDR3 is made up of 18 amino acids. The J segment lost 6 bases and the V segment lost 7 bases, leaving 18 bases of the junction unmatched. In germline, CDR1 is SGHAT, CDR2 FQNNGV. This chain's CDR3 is CASTFFSGGADYWDTQYF. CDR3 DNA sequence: TGTGCCAGCACCTTTTTTAGCGGGGGGGCCGACTACTGGGATACGCAGTATTTT. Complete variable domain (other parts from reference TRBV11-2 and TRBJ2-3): EAGVAQSPRYKIIEKRQSVAFWCNPISGHATLYWYQQILGQGPKLLIQFQNNGVVDDSQLPKDRFSAERLKGVDSTLKIQPAKLEDSAVYLCASTFFSGGADYWDTQYFGPGTRLTVL.

The CDR3 region has the DNA TGTGCCAGCAGTAGATGGGCGGAAGATACGCAGTATTTT. Amino acids: CASSRWAEDTQYF. The chain uses TRBV12-3 or TRBV12-4 and TRBJ2-3; D ambiguous. Trimming shortened V by 5 bases and J by 5 bases, and 11 bases separated the two germline ends. The CDR3 is made up of 13 amino acids.

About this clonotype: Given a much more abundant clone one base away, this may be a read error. CDR3 sequence (DNA): TGTGCCTGGAGACCGGGAGGGACCTACGAGCAGTACTTC. It specifies CAWRPGGTYEQYF. The V gene is TRBV30, the J gene TRBJ2-7, with 8 bases matching TRBD2. J was trimmed by 2 bases and V by 3 bases; bases with no gene match: 3. The CDR3 totals 13 residues. Germline CDR1 reads GTSNPN; CDR2 reads SVGIG (reference sequence). The variable domain in full, with the rest retrieved from reference TRBV30 and TRBJ2-7, is SQTIHQWPATLVQPVGSPLSLECTVEGTSNPNLYWYRQAAGRGLQLLFYSVGIGQISSEVPQNLSASRPQDRQFILSSKKLLLSDSGFYLCAWRPGGTYEQYFGPGTRLTVT.

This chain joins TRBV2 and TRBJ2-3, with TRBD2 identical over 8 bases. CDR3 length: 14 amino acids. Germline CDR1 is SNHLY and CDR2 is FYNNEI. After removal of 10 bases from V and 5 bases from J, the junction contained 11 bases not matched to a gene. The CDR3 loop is CATSGTRGGDTQYF. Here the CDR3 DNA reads TGTGCCACCTCCGGGACTAGAGGGGGAGATACGCAGTATTTT.

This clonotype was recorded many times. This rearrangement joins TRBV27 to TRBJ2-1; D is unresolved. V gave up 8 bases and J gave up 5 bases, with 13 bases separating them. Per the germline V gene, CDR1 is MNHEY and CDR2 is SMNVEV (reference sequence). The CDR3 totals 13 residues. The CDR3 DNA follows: TGTGCCAGCGGCTCGTGGATCAACAATGAGCAGTTCTTC. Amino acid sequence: CASGSWINNEQFF.

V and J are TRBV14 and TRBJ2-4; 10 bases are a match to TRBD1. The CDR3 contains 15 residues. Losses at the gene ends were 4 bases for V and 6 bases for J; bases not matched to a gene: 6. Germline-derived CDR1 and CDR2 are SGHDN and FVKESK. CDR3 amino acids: CASSLRQGAGNIQYF. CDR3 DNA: TGTGCCAGCAGCCTCCGACAGGGGGCTGGAAACATTCAGTACTTC.

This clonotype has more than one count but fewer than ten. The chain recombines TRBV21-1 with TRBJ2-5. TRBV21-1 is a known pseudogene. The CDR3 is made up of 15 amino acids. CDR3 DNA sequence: TGTGCCAGCAGCAAGCGAGGAGCACTTAAAGAGACCCAGTACTTC. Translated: CASSKRGALKETQYF.

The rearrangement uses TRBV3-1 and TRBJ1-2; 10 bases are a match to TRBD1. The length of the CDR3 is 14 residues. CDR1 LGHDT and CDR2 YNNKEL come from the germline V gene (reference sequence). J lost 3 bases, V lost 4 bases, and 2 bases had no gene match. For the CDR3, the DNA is TGTGCCAGCAGCCGACAGGGGGCCGACTATGGCTACACCTTC. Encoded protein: CASSRQGADYGYTF.

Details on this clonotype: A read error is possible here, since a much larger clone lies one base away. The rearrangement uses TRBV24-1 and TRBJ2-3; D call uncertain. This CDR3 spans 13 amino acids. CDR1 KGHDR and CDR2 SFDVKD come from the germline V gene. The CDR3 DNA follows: TGTGCCACCAGTGACCCATACACAGAGACGCAGTATTTT. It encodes CATSDPYTETQYF.

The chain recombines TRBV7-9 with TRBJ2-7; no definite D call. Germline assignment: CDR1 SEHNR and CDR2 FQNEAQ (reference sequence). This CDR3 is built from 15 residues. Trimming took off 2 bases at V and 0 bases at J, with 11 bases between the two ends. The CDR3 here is CASSLQTDSSYEQYF. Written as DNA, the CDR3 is TGTGCCAGCAGCTTACAAACGGATAGCTCCTACGAGCAGTACTTC.

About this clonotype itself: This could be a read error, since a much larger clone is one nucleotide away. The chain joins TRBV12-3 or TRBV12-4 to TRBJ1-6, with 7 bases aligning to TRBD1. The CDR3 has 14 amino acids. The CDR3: CASKGAFGNSPPHF. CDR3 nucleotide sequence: TGTGCCAGCAAGGGGGCTTTCGGGAATTCACCCCCCCACTTT.

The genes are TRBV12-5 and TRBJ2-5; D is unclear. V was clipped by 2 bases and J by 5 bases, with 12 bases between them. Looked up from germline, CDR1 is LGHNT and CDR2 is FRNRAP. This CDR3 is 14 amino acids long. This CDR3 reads CASGLSLLGETQYF. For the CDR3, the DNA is TGTGCTAGTGGTTTGAGTCTTTTGGGGGAGACCCAGTACTTC.

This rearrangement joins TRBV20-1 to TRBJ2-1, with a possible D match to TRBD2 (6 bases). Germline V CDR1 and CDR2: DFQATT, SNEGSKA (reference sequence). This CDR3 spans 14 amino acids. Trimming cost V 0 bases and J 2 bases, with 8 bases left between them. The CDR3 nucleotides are TGCAGTGCTAGAGAAGCGGGTACCTACAATGAGCAGTTCTTC. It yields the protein CSAREAGTYNEQFF.